The clone carrying this TCR beta chain was counted only a few times. The entry originates in a study of cytomegalovirus exposure and HLA in healthy donors. Use of 60 Vbeta and 13 Jbeta primers characterized the PCR. The assay was immunoSEQ multiplex PCR, and TCRdb's table has in-frame clones only and misses some. This sample has about 120,000 clones; roughly a tenth occur once, and the top ten carry under 6%. This clonotype originated in a woman aged 18-29 years in good health and CMV-seropositive. The specimen was PBMCs.

CDR3 DNA sequence: TGTGCCAGTAGAGAACAGGGGACAGATCAGCCCCAGCATTTT. Its protein product is CASREQGTDQPQHF. This chain joins TRBV19 and TRBJ1-5, with 7 positions matching TRBD1. Per germline, CDR1 LNHDA and CDR2 SQIVND (reference sequence). The CDR3 sequence is 14 residues long. With V trimmed by 6 bases and J by 5 bases, 7 bases remained unmatched.